Given below is one T cell receptor beta chain in context. The sample comes from a study of blood T cell repertoires in COVID-19. Here immunoSEQ multiplex PCR was the method, and the copy in TCRdb shows in-frame clones only, minus some. This sample yields more than 100,000 clones, of which approximately 89% are seen a single time; 3% to 4% belongs to the top ten. This TCR came from a woman aged 60-75 years with acute or convalescent COVID-19. The sequenced material came from peripheral blood.

This CDR3 reads CASSPRTATGELFF. The DNA for the CDR3 is TGTGCCAGCAGTCCCCGGACAGCCACCGGGGAGCTGTTTTTT. This chain joins TRBV14 and TRBJ2-2, with D possibly TRBD1 on 6 matching bases. Deletions cut 6 bases from V and 4 bases from J, with 12 bases between. This CDR3 contains 14 residues. From germline, CDR1 is SGHDN and CDR2 FVKESK.